These 17 T cell receptor beta chains share one sample of origin, sequenced in a study of tumor-infiltrating lymphocytes in oesophageal squamous cell carcinoma. TCRdb recomputed calls from the PCR reads with MiXCR, one row per CDR3 protein. The sample holds tens of thousands of distinct CDR3 sequences; about 35% are singletons and the top ten take roughly 19%. Sequenced material: esophageal tumor tissue. The receptors come from a female donor with esophageal squamous cell carcinoma.

This clonotype was seen a few times. This rearrangement joins TRBV28 to TRBJ2-3, with a weak D call TRBD1 (7 bases). With 2 bases removed from V and 1 base from J, the gap between germline ends came to 16 bases. CDR1 and CDR2 (germline): MDHEN, SYDVKM. The CDR3 loop spans 17 amino acids. As DNA, the CDR3 is TGTGCCAGCAGTTTACAGGGGGGCGGGACGGGCACAGATACGCAGTATTTT. Translation: CASSLQGGGTGTDTQYF.

This clonotype was counted once. The rearrangement links TRBV27 to TRBJ1-2; 9 nucleotides line up with TRBD1. The V segment lost 2 bases and the J segment 6 bases; nucleotides outside the gene matches: 7. Germline V gene data show CDR1 as MNHEY and CDR2 as SMNVEV (reference sequence). The CDR3 is 15 amino acids. The CDR3 protein is CASSLTGQGRNGYTF. As DNA, the CDR3 is TGTGCCAGCAGTTTAACGGGACAGGGAAGAAATGGCTACACCTTC.

There are many counts of this clonotype. The chain carries TRBV6-1 and TRBJ1-2, with a tentative D call TRBD1 (5 bases). In germline, CDR1 is MNHNS, CDR2 SASEGT. The length of the CDR3 is 14 residues. Trimming took 2 bases from V and 6 from J, leaving 13 bases between them. The CDR3 DNA reads TGTGCCAGCAGTGAACTGGTGGGGACCGATGGCTACACCTTC. The encoded protein is CASSELVGTDGYTF.

This chain links TRBV7-2 with TRBJ2-7, with TRBD2 identical over 8 bases. The junction had 3 bases not matched to a gene; V was cut back by 5 bases and J by 0 bases. The CDR3 has 14 amino acids. Germline CDR1 is SGHTA and CDR2 is FQGNSA. The CDR3 here is CASSPGTSSYEQYF. Here the CDR3 DNA reads TGTGCCAGCAGCCCTGGGACTAGCTCCTACGAGCAGTACTTC.

This clonotype occurred once. This chain links TRBV19 with TRBJ2-5, with 9 bases lining up with TRBD2. With the DNA end fitting TRBJ2-1 better, the J assignment may be wrong. CDR3 length: 14 residues. CDR1 and CDR2 from the germline V gene are LNHDA and SQIVND (reference sequence). The chain's CDR3 is CASSNSGRTYEQFF. CDR3 nucleotide sequence: TGTGCCAGTAGTAATAGCGGGAGAACCTACGAGCAGTTCTTC.

This clonotype was recorded at least ten times. The V and J genes are TRBV10-3 and TRBJ2-4, with TRBD1 matching over 11 bases. TRBJ2-7 explains the end of the DNA better; the J call may be wrong. This CDR3 has 13 amino acids. Germline V CDR1 and CDR2: ENHRY, SYGVKD. This CDR3 reads CAIRGQGVYEQYF. Written as DNA, the CDR3 is TGTGCCATCAGGGGACAGGGGGTATACGAGCAGTACTTC.

The CDR3 loop reads CASSFYAGKNEQYF. In nucleotides, the CDR3 is TGTGCCAGCAGTTTTTATGCAGGGAAAAACGAGCAGTACTTC. This chain uses TRBV12-3 or TRBV12-4 with TRBJ2-1; a possible D gene is TRBD1 (5 bases). The end of the DNA fits TRBJ2-7 better, so the J call may be wrong. The CDR3 is made up of 14 amino acids.

At least ten counts were recorded for this clonotype. The chain employs TRBV28 and TRBJ2-7, with D unresolved. V was trimmed by 3 bases and J by 2 bases, leaving 5 bases between them. CDR3 length: 12 amino acids. Germline assignment: CDR1 MDHEN and CDR2 SYDVKM. As DNA, the CDR3 is TGTGCCAGCAGTTTTGGGCCCTACGAGCAGTACTTC. Protein sequence: CASSFGPYEQYF.

On this clonotype itself: A much larger clone sits a single nucleotide away, making a read error possible. The chain employs TRBV5-1 and TRBJ2-5, with D possibly TRBD2 on 5 matching bases. The DNA end is a closer match to TRBJ2-1, so the J assignment may be wrong. CDR1 is SGHRS, CDR2 YFSETQ, per germline. The CDR3 spans 13 residues. The CDR3 here is CASSPGFFNEQFF. The CDR3 DNA follows: TGCGCCAGCAGCCCGGGGTTCTTCAACGAGCAGTTCTTC.

This clonotype came up many times. This rearrangement joins TRBV28 to TRBJ2-3; D is possibly TRBD1 (6 bases). Germline V gives CDR1 MDHEN, CDR2 SYDVKM. The CDR3 runs to 16 residues. V was pared by 3 bases and J by 0 bases, with 13 bases between. The CDR3 bases are TGTGCCAGCAGTTTCCGACAGGCCACTAGCACAGATACGCAGTATTTT. Its translation: CASSFRQATSTDTQYF.

Of note for this clonotype: As the CDR3 is not closed by the conserved phenylalanine or tryptophan, this likely results from a read error. The DNA is left out, because the CDR3 cannot be placed on it with certainty; the CDR3 is given as TCRdb lists it. The chain employs TRBV7-2 and TRBJ2-7; TRBD2 was called by the table and not checked on the DNA. Counting both end residues, the CDR3 totals 17 amino acids. Germline V gene data show CDR1 as SGHTA and CDR2 as FQGNSA. The CDR3 loop is CASSLEGGVYNEQFFGS.

This clonotype was picked up many times. The rearrangement joins TRBV5-1 to TRBJ2-5; TRBD2 aligns across 13 bases. From germline, CDR1 is SGHRS and CDR2 YFSETQ. Trimming at V came to 2 bases and at J to 5 bases, leaving 3 bases not matched to a gene. CDR3 length: 15 amino acids. Here the CDR3 reads CASSLGTSGTETQYF. CDR3 sequence (DNA): TGCGCCAGCAGCTTAGGGACTAGCGGGACCGAGACCCAGTACTTC.

This clonotype has just a few counts. This rearrangement joins TRBV7-2 to TRBJ2-5, with TRBD1 identical over 9 bases. Matching the DNA end better, TRBJ2-1 makes the J call doubtful. CDR1 and CDR2 from the germline V gene are SGHTA and FQGNSA. This CDR3 is 17 amino acids long. CDR3 nucleotide sequence: TGTGCCAGCAGCCTTCCCACCGGGACAGGGAATTACAATGAGCAGTTCTTC. Its translation is CASSLPTGTGNYNEQFF.

In regard to this clonotype: A clone one base away is much larger, so this may be a read error. The chain couples TRBV20-1 to TRBJ2-7; no clear D. The V gene lost 0 bases and the J gene lost 7 bases, with 10 bases spanning the gap. Per the germline V gene, CDR1 is DFQATT and CDR2 is SNEGSKA (reference sequence). This CDR3 has 12 residues. CDR3 sequence (DNA): TGCAGTGCTAGAGATTTATACAATGAGCAGTACTTC. It yields the protein CSARDLYNEQYF.

This clonotype came up many times. A much larger clone is a single base away; this may be a read error. This chain joins TRBV7-2 and TRBJ2-5; D tentatively reads TRBD1 or TRBD2 (5 bases each). This CDR3 has 13 residues. The ends were cut back, 5 bases at V and 10 bases at J, with 17 bases in the middle. The germline V gene has CDR1 SGHTA and CDR2 FQGNSA. CDR3 protein: CASSIGMAGSQYF. The CDR3 nucleotides are TGTGCCAGCAGCATAGGGATGGCAGGGAGCCAGTACTTC.

This sequence joins TRBV7-8 and TRBJ2-7; no reliable D call. The J call may be faulty, since TRBJ2-5 better matches the DNA end. CDR3 length: 13 residues. From germline, CDR1 is SGHVS and CDR2 FQNEAQ. For the CDR3, the DNA is TGTGCCAGCAGGACACATGTCCAAGAGACCCAGTACTTC. Encoded protein: CASRTHVQETQYF.

The V gene is TRBV6-1, the J gene TRBJ2-3, with 7 positions matching TRBD1. The better agreement between TRBJ1-1 and the DNA end casts doubt on the J call. Germline V CDR1 and CDR2: MNHNS, SASEGT. The CDR3 covers 15 residues. The CDR3 sequence is CASSQPGQLNTEAFF. DNA of the CDR3: TGTGCCAGCAGTCAGCCGGGACAGCTGAACACTGAAGCTTTCTTT.